This TCR beta chain appears in the sequencing data of a study of blood T cell repertoires in COVID-19. Whole-study context: Acute-phase and convalescent COVID-19 samples originated in the United States, Italy and Spain. Sample material is recorded as cDNA or gDNA derived from T cells, B-cell-depleted T cells, or PBMCs.

The germline gives CDR1 LGHNA, CDR2 YNFKEQ. The CDR3 is made up of 15 amino acids. V trimming: 1 base; J trimming: 0 bases; junction bases outside the gene matches: 1. As processed by the authors: Amplification from reference gene primers served as the basis for estimated nucleated cell counts. TCRdb keeps only in-frame clones here, not all; method: immunoSEQ multiplex PCR. The D gene and trimming were derived from the DNA, and the V and J assignments and clone size from that table. Among about 200,000 clones listed, around 80% were seen once. The sample taken for sequencing was peripheral blood. The source is a woman in her thirties or forties with acute or convalescent COVID-19. The J gene is TRBJ2-7, the V gene TRBV4-2; TRBD2 matches 9 bases. Here the CDR3 reads CASSQVSGSSYEQYF. The CDR3 region has the DNA TGTGCCAGCAGCCAAGTTAGCGGGAGCTCCTACGAGCAGTACTTC.